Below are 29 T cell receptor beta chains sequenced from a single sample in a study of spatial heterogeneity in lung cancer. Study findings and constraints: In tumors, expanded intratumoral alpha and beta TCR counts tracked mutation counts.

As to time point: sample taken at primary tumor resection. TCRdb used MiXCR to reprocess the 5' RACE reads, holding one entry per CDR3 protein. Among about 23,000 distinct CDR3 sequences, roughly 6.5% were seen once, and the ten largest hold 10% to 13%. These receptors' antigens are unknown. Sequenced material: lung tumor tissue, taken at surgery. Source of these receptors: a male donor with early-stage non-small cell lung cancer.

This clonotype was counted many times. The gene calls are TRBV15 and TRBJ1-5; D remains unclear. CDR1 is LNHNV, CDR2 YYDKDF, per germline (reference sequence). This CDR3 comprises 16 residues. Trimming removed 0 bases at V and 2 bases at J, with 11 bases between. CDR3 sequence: CATSRDLPRGNQPQHF. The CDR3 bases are TGTGCCACCAGCAGAGATTTACCAAGAGGCAATCAGCCCCAGCATTTT.

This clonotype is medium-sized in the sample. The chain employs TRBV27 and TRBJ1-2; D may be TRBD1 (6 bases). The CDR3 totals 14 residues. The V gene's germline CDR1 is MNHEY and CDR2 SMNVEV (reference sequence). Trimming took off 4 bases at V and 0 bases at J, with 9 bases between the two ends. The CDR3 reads CASSYTGTNYGYTF. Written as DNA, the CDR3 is TGTGCCAGCAGTTATACAGGGACTAACTATGGCTACACCTTC.

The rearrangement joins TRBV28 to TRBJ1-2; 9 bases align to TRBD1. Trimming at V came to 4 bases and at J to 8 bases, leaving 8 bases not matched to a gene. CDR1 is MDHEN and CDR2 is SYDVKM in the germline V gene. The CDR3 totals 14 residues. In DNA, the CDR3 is TGTGCCAGCAGTTCAACAGGACAGGGGAACGGCTACACCTTC. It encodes CASSSTGQGNGYTF.

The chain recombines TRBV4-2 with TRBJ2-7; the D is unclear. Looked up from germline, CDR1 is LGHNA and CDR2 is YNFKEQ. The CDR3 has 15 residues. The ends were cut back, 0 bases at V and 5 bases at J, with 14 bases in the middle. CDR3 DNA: TGTGCCAGCAGCCAAGATTATTGGACGAAGGACGAGCAGTACTTC. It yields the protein CASSQDYWTKDEQYF.

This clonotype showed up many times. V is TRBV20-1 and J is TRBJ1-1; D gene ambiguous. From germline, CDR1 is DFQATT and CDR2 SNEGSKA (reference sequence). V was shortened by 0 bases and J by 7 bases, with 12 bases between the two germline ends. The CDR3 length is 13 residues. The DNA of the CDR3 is TGCAGTGCTAGAGATCAGAACAGCATTGAAGCTTTCTTT. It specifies CSARDQNSIEAFF.

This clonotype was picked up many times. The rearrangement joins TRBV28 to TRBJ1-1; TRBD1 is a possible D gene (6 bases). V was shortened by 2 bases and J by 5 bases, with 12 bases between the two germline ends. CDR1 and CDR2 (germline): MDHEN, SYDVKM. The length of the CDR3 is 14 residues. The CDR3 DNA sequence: TGTGCCAGCAGTTTAGCGGGGGCCGTGACTGAAGCTTTCTTT. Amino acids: CASSLAGAVTEAFF. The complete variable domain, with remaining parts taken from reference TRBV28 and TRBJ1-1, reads DVKVTQSSRYLVKRTGEKVFLECVQDMDHENMFWYRQDPGLGLRLIYFSYDVKMKEKGDIPEGYSVSREKKERFSLILESASTNQTSMYLCASSLAGAVTEAFFGQGTRLTVV.

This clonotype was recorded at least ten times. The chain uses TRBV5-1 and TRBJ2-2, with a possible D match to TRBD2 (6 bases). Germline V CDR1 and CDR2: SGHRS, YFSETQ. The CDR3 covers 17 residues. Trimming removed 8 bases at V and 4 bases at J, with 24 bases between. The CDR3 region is CASRRVASTGLTGELFF. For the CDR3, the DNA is TGCGCCAGTAGGAGGGTGGCGAGTACCGGACTCACCGGGGAGCTGTTTTTT.

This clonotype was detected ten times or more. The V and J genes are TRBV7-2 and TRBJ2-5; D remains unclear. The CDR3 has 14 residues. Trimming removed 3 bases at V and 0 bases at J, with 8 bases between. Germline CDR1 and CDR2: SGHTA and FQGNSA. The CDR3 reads CASSFGPNQETQYF. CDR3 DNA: TGTGCCAGCAGCTTCGGGCCTAACCAAGAGACCCAGTACTTC.

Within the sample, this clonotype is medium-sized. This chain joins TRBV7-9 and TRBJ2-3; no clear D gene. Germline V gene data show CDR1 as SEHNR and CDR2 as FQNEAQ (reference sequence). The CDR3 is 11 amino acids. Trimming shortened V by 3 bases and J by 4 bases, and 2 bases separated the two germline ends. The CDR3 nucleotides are TGTGCCAGCAGCTTGGCAGATACGCAGTATTTT. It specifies CASSLADTQYF.

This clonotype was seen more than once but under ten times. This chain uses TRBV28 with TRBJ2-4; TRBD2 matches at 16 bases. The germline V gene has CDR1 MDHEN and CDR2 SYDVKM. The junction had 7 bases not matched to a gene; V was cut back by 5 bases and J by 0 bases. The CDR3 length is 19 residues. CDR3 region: CASSPEGLAGGLAKNIQYF. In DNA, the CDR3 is TGTGCCAGCAGTCCAGAGGGACTAGCGGGGGGGCTAGCCAAAAACATTCAGTACTTC.

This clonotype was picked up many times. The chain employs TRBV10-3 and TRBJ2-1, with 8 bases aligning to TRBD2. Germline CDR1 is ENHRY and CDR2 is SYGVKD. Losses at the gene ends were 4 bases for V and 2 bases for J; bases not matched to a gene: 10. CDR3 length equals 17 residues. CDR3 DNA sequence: TGTGCCATCAGTGGGAAGGGGACGGGAGGGACCTACAATGAGCAGTTCTTC. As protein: CAISGKGTGGTYNEQFF.

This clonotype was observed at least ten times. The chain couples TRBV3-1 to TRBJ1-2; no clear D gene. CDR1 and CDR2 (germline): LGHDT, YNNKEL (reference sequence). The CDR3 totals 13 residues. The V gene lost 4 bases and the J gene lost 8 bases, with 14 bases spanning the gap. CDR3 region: CASSPAVIGGYTF. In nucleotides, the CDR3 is TGTGCCAGCAGCCCAGCAGTAATTGGGGGCTACACCTTC.

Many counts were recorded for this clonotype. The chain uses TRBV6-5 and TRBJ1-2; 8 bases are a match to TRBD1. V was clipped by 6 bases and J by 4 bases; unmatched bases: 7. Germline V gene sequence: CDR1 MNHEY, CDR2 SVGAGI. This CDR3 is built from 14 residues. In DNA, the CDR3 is TGTGCCAGCAGCCATGGGACAGGCGGCTATGGCTACACCTTC. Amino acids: CASSHGTGGYGYTF.

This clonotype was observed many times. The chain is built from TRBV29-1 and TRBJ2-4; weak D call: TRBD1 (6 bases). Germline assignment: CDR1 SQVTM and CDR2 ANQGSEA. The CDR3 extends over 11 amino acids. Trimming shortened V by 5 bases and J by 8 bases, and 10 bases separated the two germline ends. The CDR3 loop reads CSVSTGDIQYF. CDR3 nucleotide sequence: TGCAGCGTTTCGACAGGAGACATTCAGTACTTC. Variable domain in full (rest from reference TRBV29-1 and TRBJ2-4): SAVISQKPSRDICQRGTSLTIQCQVDSQVTMMFWYRQQPGQSLTLIATANQGSEATYESGFVIDKFPISRPNLTFSTLTVSNMSPEDSSIYLCSVSTGDIQYFGAGTRLSVL.

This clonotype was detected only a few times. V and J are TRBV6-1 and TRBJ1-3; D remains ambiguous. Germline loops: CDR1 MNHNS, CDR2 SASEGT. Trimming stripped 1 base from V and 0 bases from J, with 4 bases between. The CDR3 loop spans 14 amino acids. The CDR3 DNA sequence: TGTGCCAGCAGTGAAGTAGTCTCTGGAAACACCATATATTTT. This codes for CASSEVVSGNTIYF.

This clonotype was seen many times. The CDR3 nucleotides read TGCGCCAGCAGACAAGATAATTCACCCCTCCACTTT. It yields the protein CASRQDNSPLHF. The V call is TRBV5-1, the J call TRBJ1-6; D gene uncertain. The CDR3 has 12 residues. Trimming left V 5 bases short and J 5 bases short, with 5 bases between. Germline values: CDR1 SGHRS, CDR2 YFSETQ.

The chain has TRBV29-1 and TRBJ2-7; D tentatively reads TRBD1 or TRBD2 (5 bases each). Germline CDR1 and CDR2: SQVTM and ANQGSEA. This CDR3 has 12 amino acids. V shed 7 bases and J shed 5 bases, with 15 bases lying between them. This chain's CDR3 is CSAHWGNNEQYF. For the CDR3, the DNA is TGCAGCGCCCACTGGGGGAACAACGAGCAGTACTTC.

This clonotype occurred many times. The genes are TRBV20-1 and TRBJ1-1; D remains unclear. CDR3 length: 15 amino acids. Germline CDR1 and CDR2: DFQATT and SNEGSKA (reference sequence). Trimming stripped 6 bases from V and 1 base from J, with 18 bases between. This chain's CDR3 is CSARGRGQQNTEAFF. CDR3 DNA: TGCAGTGCCCGCGGGCGAGGGCAGCAGAACACTGAAGCTTTCTTT.

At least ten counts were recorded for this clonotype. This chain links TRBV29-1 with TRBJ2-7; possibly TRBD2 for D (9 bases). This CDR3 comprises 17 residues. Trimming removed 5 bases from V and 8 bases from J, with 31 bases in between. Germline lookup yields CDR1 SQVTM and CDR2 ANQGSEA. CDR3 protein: CSVWDRQGVAGEFKQYF. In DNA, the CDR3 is TGCAGCGTTTGGGACAGGCAGGGGGTAGCGGGAGAGTTCAAGCAGTACTTC.

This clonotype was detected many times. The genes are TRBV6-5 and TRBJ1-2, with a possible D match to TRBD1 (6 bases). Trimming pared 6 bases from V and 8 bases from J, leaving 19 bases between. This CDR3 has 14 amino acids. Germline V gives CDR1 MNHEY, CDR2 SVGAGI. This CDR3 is CASRSPGAVRGYTF. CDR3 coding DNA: TGTGCCAGCAGATCACCAGGGGCCGTACGAGGCTACACCTTC.

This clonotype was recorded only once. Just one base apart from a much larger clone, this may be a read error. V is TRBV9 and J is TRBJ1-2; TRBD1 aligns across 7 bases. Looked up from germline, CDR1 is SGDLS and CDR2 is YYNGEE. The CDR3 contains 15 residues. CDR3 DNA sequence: TGTGCCAGCAGCTCTACAGGGGTCCCTAACTATGACTACACCTTC. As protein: CASSSTGVPNYDYTF.

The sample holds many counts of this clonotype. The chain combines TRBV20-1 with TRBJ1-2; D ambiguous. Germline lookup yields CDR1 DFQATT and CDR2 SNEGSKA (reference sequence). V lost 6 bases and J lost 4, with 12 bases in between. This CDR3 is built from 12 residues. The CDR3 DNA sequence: TGCAGTGCCAACGGGCGATCCTATGGCTACACCTTC. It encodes CSANGRSYGYTF.

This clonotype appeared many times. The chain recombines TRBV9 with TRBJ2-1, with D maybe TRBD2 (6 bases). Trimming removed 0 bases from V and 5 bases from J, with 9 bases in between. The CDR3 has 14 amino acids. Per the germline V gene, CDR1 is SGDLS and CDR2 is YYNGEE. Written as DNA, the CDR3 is TGTGCCAGCAGCGTAGAGGGCGGGAACAATGAGCAGTTCTTC. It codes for CASSVEGGNNEQFF.

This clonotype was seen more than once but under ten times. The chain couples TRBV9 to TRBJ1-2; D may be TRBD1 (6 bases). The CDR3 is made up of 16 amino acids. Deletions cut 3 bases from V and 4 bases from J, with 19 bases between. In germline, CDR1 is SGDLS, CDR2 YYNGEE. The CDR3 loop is CASSALSTGLGYGYTF. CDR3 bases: TGTGCCAGCAGCGCGTTATCGACAGGTCTGGGCTATGGCTACACCTTC.

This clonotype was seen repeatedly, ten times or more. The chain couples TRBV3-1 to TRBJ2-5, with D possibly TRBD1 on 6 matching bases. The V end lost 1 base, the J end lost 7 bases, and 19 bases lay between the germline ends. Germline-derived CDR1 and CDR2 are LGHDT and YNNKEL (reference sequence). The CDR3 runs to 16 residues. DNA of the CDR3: TGTGCCAGCAGCCAAGGTTCTAAGGGCCAAGGGGGGACCCAGTACTTC. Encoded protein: CASSQGSKGQGGTQYF.

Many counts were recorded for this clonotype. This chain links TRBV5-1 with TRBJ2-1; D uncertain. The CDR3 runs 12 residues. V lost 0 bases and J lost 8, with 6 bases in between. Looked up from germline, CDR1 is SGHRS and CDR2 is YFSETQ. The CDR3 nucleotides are TGCGCCAGCAGCTTGGGGGTGTATGAGCAGTTCTTC. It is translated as CASSLGVYEQFF. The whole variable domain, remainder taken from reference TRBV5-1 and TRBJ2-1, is KAGVTQTPRYLIKTRGQQVTLSCSPISGHRSVSWYQQTPGQGLQFLFEYFSETQRNKGNFPGRFSGRQFSNSRSEMNVSTLELGDSALYLCASSLGVYEQFFGPGTRLTVL.

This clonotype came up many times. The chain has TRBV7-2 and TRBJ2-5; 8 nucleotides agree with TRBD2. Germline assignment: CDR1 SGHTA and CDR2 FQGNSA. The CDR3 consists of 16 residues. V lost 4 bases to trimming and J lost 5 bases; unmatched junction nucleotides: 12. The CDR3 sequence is CASSSQWAGGAETQYF. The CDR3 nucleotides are TGTGCCAGCAGCTCCCAGTGGGCGGGAGGAGCCGAGACCCAGTACTTC. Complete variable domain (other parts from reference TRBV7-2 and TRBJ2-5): GAGVSQSPSNKVTEKGKDVELRCDPISGHTALYWYRQSLGQGLEFLIYFQGNSAPDKSGLPSDRFSAERTGGSVSTLTIQRTQQEDSAVYLCASSSQWAGGAETQYFGPGTRLLVL.

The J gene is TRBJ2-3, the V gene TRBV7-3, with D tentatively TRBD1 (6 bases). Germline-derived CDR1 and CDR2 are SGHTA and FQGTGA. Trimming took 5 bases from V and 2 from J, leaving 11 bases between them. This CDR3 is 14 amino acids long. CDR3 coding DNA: TGTGCCAGCAGCCGACAGGAATCCACAGATACGCAGTATTTT. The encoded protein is CASSRQESTDTQYF.

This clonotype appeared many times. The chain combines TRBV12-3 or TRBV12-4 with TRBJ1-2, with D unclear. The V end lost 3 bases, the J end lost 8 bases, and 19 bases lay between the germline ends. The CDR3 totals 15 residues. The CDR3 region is CASSFPAGAVKGYTF. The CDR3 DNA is TGTGCCAGCAGTTTTCCGGCGGGAGCGGTAAAGGGCTACACCTTC.